One and the same sample provided the 11 T cell receptor beta chains below, sequenced in a study of OX40 agonist ivuxolimab in advanced cancers. Some clones are missing from TCRdb's copy, which holds only in-frame ones; the method was immunoSEQ multiplex PCR. The sample lists under 85,000 clones; 90% to 95% were seen once. The material was CD4+ or CD8+ T cells sorted from blood, obtained in a trial of the OX40 agonist ivuxolimab. The receptors shown here come from an adult with an advanced solid tumor such as melanoma, head and neck, liver or kidney cancer.

The gene calls are TRBV28 and TRBJ2-7; 8 nucleotides align to TRBD2. The CDR3 consists of 14 residues. Losses at the gene ends were 6 bases for V and 4 bases for J; bases not matched to a gene: 8. CDR1 is MDHEN, CDR2 SYDVKM, per germline. Written as DNA, the CDR3 is TGTGCCAGCAGCCAAAGCGGGAGATTATACGAGCAGTACTTC. It specifies CASSQSGRLYEQYF.

The chain is built from TRBV5-1 and TRBJ2-5, with 9 bases identical to TRBD2. The CDR3 runs 17 residues. With V trimmed by 6 bases and J by 5 bases, 17 bases remained unmatched. Germline V gene data show CDR1 as SGHRS and CDR2 as YFSETQ. The CDR3 DNA reads as TGCGCCAGCAATCGGGGACTAGCTCCCTCGAACGAGGAGACCCAGTACTTC. Translation: CASNRGLAPSNEETQYF.

The chain carries TRBV13 and TRBJ2-1, with 7 nucleotides matching TRBD2. This CDR3 comprises 12 residues. The germline CDR1 and CDR2 sequences are PRHDT and FYEKMQ (reference sequence). The V and J ends lost 2 bases and 10 bases, in that order; junction bases with no gene match: 2. The CDR3 reads CASSLSGVEQFF. In DNA form, the CDR3 reads TGTGCCAGCAGCTTAAGCGGGGTGGAGCAGTTCTTC.

This rearrangement joins TRBV19 to TRBJ2-2; TRBD1 matches 7 bases. The V gene's germline CDR1 is LNHDA and CDR2 SQIVND (reference sequence). Losses at the gene ends were 5 bases for V and 3 bases for J; bases not matched to a gene: 3. The CDR3 loop spans 14 amino acids. CDR3 amino acids: CASSVGGDTGELFF. CDR3 nucleotide sequence: TGTGCCAGTAGTGTAGGGGGCGACACCGGGGAGCTGTTTTTT.

V and J are TRBV18 and TRBJ1-3; D is ambiguous. V was clipped by 6 bases and J by 0 bases, with 12 bases between them. The CDR3 is 15 residues long. Germline V gene data show CDR1 as KGHSH and CDR2 as LQKENI. DNA for the CDR3: TGTGCCAGCTCTCTTAACCGATACTCTGGAAACACCATATATTTT. As protein: CASSLNRYSGNTIYF.

The chain links TRBV7-6 to TRBJ2-5, with D perhaps matching TRBD1 (5 bases). Germline V gives CDR1 SGHVS, CDR2 FNYEAQ. This CDR3 contains 14 residues. The V and J ends lost 5 bases and 2 bases respectively, with 12 bases between them. CDR3 in DNA: TGTGCCAGCAGCGTGGACACCTCACAAGAGACCCAGTACTTC. This translates into CASSVDTSQETQYF.

This sequence joins TRBV5-1 and TRBJ2-7; 9 bases map to TRBD2. The CDR3 is made up of 15 amino acids. Germline V gene data show CDR1 as SGHRS and CDR2 as YFSETQ. J gave up 4 bases and V 6 bases, and 11 bases lay outside the gene matches. The CDR3 DNA reads TGCGCCAGCAAGGGTTCGGCGGGAGGGCCATACGAGCAGTACTTC. Translating it yields CASKGSAGGPYEQYF.

The chain has TRBV5-5 and TRBJ2-3; 8 nucleotides align to TRBD2. CDR3 length: 15 amino acids. V lost 6 bases and J lost 1; bases outside the gene matches: 7. Germline V gives CDR1 SGHKS, CDR2 YYEKEE (reference sequence). The CDR3 spells CASTITSGRTDTQYF. For the CDR3, the DNA is TGTGCCAGCACCATAACTAGCGGACGCACAGATACGCAGTATTTT.

This rearrangement joins TRBV7-2 to TRBJ2-3, with D tentatively TRBD2 (6 bases). The CDR3 runs 14 residues. Per the germline V gene, CDR1 is SGHTA and CDR2 is FQGNSA. Trimming stripped 4 bases from V and 4 bases from J, with 12 bases between. The CDR3 nucleotides read TGTGCCAGCAGCTCGGGACTCCCACCAGATACGCAGTATTTT. Protein product: CASSSGLPPDTQYF. The full variable domain, its missing parts supplied by reference TRBV7-2 and TRBJ2-3, is GAGVSQSPSNKVTEKGKDVELRCDPISGHTALYWYRQSLGQGLEFLIYFQGNSAPDKSGLPSDRFSAERTGGSVSTLTIQRTQQEDSAVYLCASSSGLPPDTQYFGPGTRLTVL.

The chain couples TRBV6-4 to TRBJ2-1, with 8 bases fitting TRBD2. V lost 5 bases to trimming and J lost 2 bases; unmatched junction nucleotides: 5. The CDR3 is 15 residues long. In germline, CDR1 is MRHNA, CDR2 SNTAGT. The CDR3 region has the DNA TGTGCCAGCAGTCAGACTAGCGTAACCTACAATGAGCAGTTCTTC. Translating gives CASSQTSVTYNEQFF.

This clone was counted a single time. The CDR3 sequence: CASSMVGQTNTEAFF. In nucleotides, the CDR3 is TGTGCCAGTAGTATGGTTGGACAGACGAACACTGAAGCTTTCTTT. The J gene is TRBJ1-1, the V gene TRBV19, with a possible D match to TRBD1 (6 bases). Trimming took off 3 bases at V and 1 base at J, with 12 bases between the two ends. The CDR3 totals 15 residues. Germline values: CDR1 LNHDA, CDR2 SQIVND (reference sequence). The full variable domain, its missing parts supplied by reference TRBV19 and TRBJ1-1, is DGGITQSPKYLFRKEGQNVTLSCEQNLNHDAMYWYRQDPGQGLRLIYYSQIVNDFQKGDIAEGYSVSREKKESFPLTVTSAQKNPTAFYLCASSMVGQTNTEAFFGQGTRLTVV.